Listed below are T cell receptor beta chains from one sample, sequenced in a study of blood T cell repertoires in COVID-19. The repertoire was sequenced with immunoSEQ multiplex PCR; TCRdb's copy has only in-frame clones and lacks some. The data show roughly 120,000 clones, with around four fifths seen just once and 0.7% to 0.85% held by the top ten. The source material was peripheral blood. The receptors shown here come from a woman in her sixties or seventies with acute or convalescent COVID-19. The CDR3 runs from the conserved cysteine through the conserved F or W. The order of the fields is clone size, D gene, V gene, J gene, CDR3 protein, CDR3 DNA. The D gene is left open where the match is weak. Expanded clones are given a class, and other clones once, few, many or no size at all.

clone size: .
D gene: TRBD1
V gene: TRBV15
J gene: TRBJ1-2
CDR3 protein: CATSRGTGYYGYTF
CDR3 DNA: TGTGCCACCAGCAGAGGGACAGGGTATTACGGCTACACCTTC

clone size: once
D gene: .
V gene: TRBV7-8
J gene: TRBJ2-7
CDR3 protein: CASSLRAMEQYF
CDR3 DNA: TGTGCCAGCAGCTTACGCGCGATGGAGCAGTACTTC

clone size: .
D gene: TRBD1
V gene: TRBV19
J gene: TRBJ1-5
CDR3 protein: CASSTGGGQPQHF
CDR3 DNA: TGTGCCAGTAGTACAGGGGGCGGCCAGCCCCAGCATTTT

clone size: .
D gene: .
V gene: TRBV19
J gene: TRBJ1-5
CDR3 protein: CASSALQNSLSNQPQHF
CDR3 DNA: TGTGCCAGTAGTGCGTTACAGAATTCCCTAAGCAATCAGCCCCAGCATTTT

clone size: .
D gene: .
V gene: TRBV9
J gene: TRBJ2-7
CDR3 protein: CASSAWGELGEQYF
CDR3 DNA: TGTGCCAGCAGCGCTTGGGGGGAGTTAGGAGAGCAGTACTTC

clone size: once
D gene: TRBD1
V gene: TRBV5-1
J gene: TRBJ1-1
CDR3 protein: CASSRDGQGPNTEAFF
CDR3 DNA: TGCGCCAGCAGCCGGGACGGACAGGGTCCGAACACTGAAGCTTTCTTT

clone size: .
D gene: TRBD2
V gene: TRBV7-9
J gene: TRBJ2-7
CDR3 protein: CASSLEWGSGNTEQYF
CDR3 DNA: TGTGCCAGCAGCTTAGAGTGGGGTAGCGGGAACACCGAGCAGTACTTC

clone size: .
D gene: TRBD1
V gene: TRBV4-1
J gene: TRBJ1-6
CDR3 protein: CASSRPDRENSPLHF
CDR3 DNA: TGCGCCAGCAGCCGACCGGACAGGGAAAATTCACCCCTCCACTTT

clone size: few
D gene: TRBD1
V gene: TRBV6-5
J gene: TRBJ1-2
CDR3 protein: CASRTPGQVNGYTF
CDR3 DNA: TGTGCCAGCAGAACACCGGGACAGGTGAATGGCTACACCTTC

clone size: .
D gene: .
V gene: TRBV7-3
J gene: TRBJ1-4
CDR3 protein: CASSPSGGPNEKLFF
CDR3 DNA: TGTGCCAGCAGCCCATCGGGGGGCCCTAATGAAAAACTGTTTTTT

clone size: .
D gene: .
V gene: TRBV7-9
J gene: TRBJ2-2
CDR3 protein: CASSGGTEPTGELFF
CDR3 DNA: TGTGCCAGCAGCGGGGGGACAGAGCCCACCGGGGAGCTGTTTTTT

clone size: once
D gene: .
V gene: TRBV6-5
J gene: TRBJ1-5
CDR3 protein: CASSSPSGGRDQPQHF
CDR3 DNA: TGTGCCAGCAGTTCGCCGTCGGGGGGGCGAGATCAGCCCCAGCATTTT

clone size: .
D gene: .
V gene: TRBV2
J gene: TRBJ2-7
CDR3 protein: CASSDRFSRKYF
CDR3 DNA: TGTGCCAGCAGTGACAGGTTCTCGCGCAAGTACTTC

clone size: .
D gene: TRBD1
V gene: TRBV3-1/TRBV3-2
J gene: TRBJ2-5
CDR3 protein: CASSPPGQEETQYF
CDR3 DNA: TGTGCCAGCAGCCCCCCGGGACAGGAAGAGACCCAGTACTTC

clone size: .
D gene: TRBD1
V gene: TRBV5-1
J gene: TRBJ2-7
CDR3 protein: CASSLAPQGSYEQYF
CDR3 DNA: TGCGCCAGCAGCTTGGCCCCACAGGGGTCCTACGAGCAGTACTTC

clone size: .
D gene: .
V gene: TRBV2
J gene: TRBJ2-3
CDR3 protein: CASSGRVAADTQYF
CDR3 DNA: TGTGCCAGCAGTGGACGGGTCGCCGCAGATACGCAGTATTTT

clone size: few
D gene: .
V gene: TRBV10-1
J gene: TRBJ2-1
CDR3 protein: CASSARLSSSYNEQFF
CDR3 DNA: TGCGCCAGCAGCGCCCGACTTTCCAGCTCCTACAATGAGCAGTTCTTC

clone size: .
D gene: TRBD1
V gene: TRBV18
J gene: TRBJ2-7
CDR3 protein: CASSPRVPGQGLSEQYF
CDR3 DNA: TGTGCCAGCTCACCACGTGTCCCGGGACAGGGACTCTCCGAGCAGTACTTC

clone size: .
D gene: TRBD1
V gene: TRBV5-1
J gene: TRBJ2-5
CDR3 protein: CASRTGVGETQYF
CDR3 DNA: TGCGCCAGCAGAACAGGGGTAGGGGAGACCCAGTACTTC

clone size: .
D gene: .
V gene: TRBV10-3
J gene: TRBJ1-5
CDR3 protein: CAISDLQVSNQPQHF
CDR3 DNA: TGTGCCATCAGTGATTTACAGGTGAGCAATCAGCCCCAGCATTTT

clone size: few
D gene: TRBD1
V gene: TRBV2
J gene: TRBJ2-2
CDR3 protein: CATQGAGELFF
CDR3 DNA: TGTGCCACACAGGGGGCCGGGGAGCTGTTTTTT

clone size: .
D gene: TRBD2
V gene: TRBV2
J gene: TRBJ2-5
CDR3 protein: CASNGLDQETQYF
CDR3 DNA: TGTGCCAGCAATGGACTAGATCAAGAGACCCAGTACTTC

clone size: .
D gene: TRBD1
V gene: TRBV6-5
J gene: TRBJ1-5
CDR3 protein: CASRDRGGQPQHF
CDR3 DNA: TGTGCCAGCAGGGACAGGGGCGGTCAGCCCCAGCATTTT

clone size: .
D gene: .
V gene: TRBV29-1
J gene: TRBJ1-1
CDR3 protein: CSVGRGSGGTEAFF
CDR3 DNA: TGCAGCGTTGGGAGAGGATCCGGGGGCACTGAAGCTTTCTTT

clone size: .
D gene: .
V gene: TRBV7-9
J gene: TRBJ1-6
CDR3 protein: CASSRGGNSPLHF
CDR3 DNA: TGTGCCAGCAGCCGAGGCGGTAATTCACCCCTCCACTTT

clone size: .
D gene: TRBD1
V gene: TRBV9
J gene: TRBJ2-1
CDR3 protein: CASSLGQLNEQFF
CDR3 DNA: TGTGCCAGCAGCTTGGGACAGCTCAATGAGCAGTTCTTC

clone size: .
D gene: .
V gene: TRBV30
J gene: TRBJ2-2
CDR3 protein: CAWSVLGGAGELFF
CDR3 DNA: TGTGCCTGGAGTGTACTAGGCGGTGCCGGGGAGCTGTTTTTT

clone size: .
D gene: .
V gene: TRBV9
J gene: TRBJ1-1
CDR3 protein: CASSVAQGNTEAFF
CDR3 DNA: TGTGCCAGCAGCGTAGCGCAGGGGAACACTGAAGCTTTCTTT

clone size: .
D gene: TRBD2
V gene: TRBV19
J gene: TRBJ2-1
CDR3 protein: CASSMGLAGGPSLSYNEQFF
CDR3 DNA: TGTGCCAGTAGTATGGGTCTAGCGGGAGGACCCAGCCTCTCCTACAATGAGCAGTTCTTC

clone size: .
D gene: TRBD2
V gene: TRBV19
J gene: TRBJ2-6
CDR3 protein: CASSIGSLAGHSGANVLTF
CDR3 DNA: TGTGCCAGTAGTATTGGTTCACTAGCGGGACACTCTGGGGCCAACGTCCTGACTTTC

clone size: .
D gene: TRBD2
V gene: TRBV6-5
J gene: TRBJ2-5
CDR3 protein: CASTQARGGETQYF
CDR3 DNA: TGTGCCAGCACCCAGGCGCGGGGGGGGGAGACCCAGTACTTC

clone size: .
D gene: TRBD1
V gene: TRBV25-1
J gene: TRBJ1-1
CDR3 protein: CASKGDRGGTEAFF
CDR3 DNA: TGTGCCAGCAAGGGGGACAGGGGAGGGACTGAAGCTTTCTTT

clone size: .
D gene: .
V gene: TRBV19
J gene: TRBJ2-7
CDR3 protein: CASRSDSYEQYF
CDR3 DNA: TGTGCCAGTCGTAGCGACTCCTACGAGCAGTACTTC

clone size: .
D gene: .
V gene: TRBV30
J gene: TRBJ1-2
CDR3 protein: CAWRLPGPYGYTF
CDR3 DNA: TGTGCCTGGAGATTGCCGGGTCCCTATGGCTACACCTTC

clone size: .
D gene: TRBD2
V gene: TRBV18
J gene: TRBJ2-3
CDR3 protein: CASSRDGTSGGESTDTQYF
CDR3 DNA: TGTGCCAGCTCCCGGGATGGGACTAGCGGGGGAGAAAGCACAGATACGCAGTATTTT

clone size: .
D gene: TRBD1
V gene: TRBV18
J gene: TRBJ1-4
CDR3 protein: CASSPAGTGDEKLFF
CDR3 DNA: TGTGCCAGCTCACCGGCCGGGACAGGAGATGAAAAACTGTTTTTT

clone size: few
D gene: .
V gene: TRBV30
J gene: TRBJ1-1
CDR3 protein: CAWSVQAMNTEAFF
CDR3 DNA: TGTGCCTGGAGTGTACAGGCAATGAACACTGAAGCTTTCTTT

clone size: .
D gene: TRBD1
V gene: TRBV5-6
J gene: TRBJ1-6
CDR3 protein: CASSAGQGADSPLHF
CDR3 DNA: TGTGCCAGCAGCGCCGGACAGGGGGCGGATTCACCCCTCCACTTT

clone size: .
D gene: .
V gene: TRBV10-3
J gene: TRBJ1-4
CDR3 protein: CAISEGSGEKLFF
CDR3 DNA: TGTGCCATCAGTGAGGGGAGCGGGGAAAAACTGTTTTTT

clone size: .
D gene: .
V gene: TRBV18
J gene: TRBJ2-7
CDR3 protein: CASSPNQRSSYEQYF
CDR3 DNA: TGTGCCAGCTCACCAAATCAGCGGAGCTCCTACGAGCAGTACTTC

clone size: .
D gene: TRBD1
V gene: TRBV6-5
J gene: TRBJ1-6
CDR3 protein: CASKGAGRKNSPLHF
CDR3 DNA: TGTGCCAGCAAGGGGGCAGGGCGGAAGAATTCACCCCTCCACTTT

clone size: .
D gene: .
V gene: TRBV19
J gene: TRBJ1-6
CDR3 protein: CASRGRGSSYNSPLHF
CDR3 DNA: TGTGCCAGTAGGGGCAGGGGCAGCTCCTATAATTCACCCCTCCACTTT

clone size: .
D gene: .
V gene: TRBV7-9
J gene: TRBJ1-3
CDR3 protein: CASSPQGNTIYF
CDR3 DNA: TGTGCCAGCAGCCCTCAGGGAAACACCATATATTTT

clone size: .
D gene: TRBD2
V gene: TRBV6-5
J gene: TRBJ2-1
CDR3 protein: CASIETSGRDEQFF
CDR3 DNA: TGTGCCAGCATAGAGACTAGCGGGAGAGATGAGCAGTTCTTC

clone size: .
D gene: TRBD1
V gene: TRBV6-1
J gene: TRBJ2-7
CDR3 protein: CASSDANRDRSREQYF
CDR3 DNA: TGTGCCAGCAGTGATGCGAACCGGGACAGGAGTCGGGAGCAGTACTTC

clone size: .
D gene: .
V gene: TRBV2
J gene: TRBJ2-2
CDR3 protein: CASSLADANTGELFF
CDR3 DNA: TGTGCCAGCAGTCTAGCCGACGCGAACACCGGGGAGCTGTTTTTT

clone size: .
D gene: .
V gene: TRBV11-2
J gene: TRBJ2-7
CDR3 protein: CASSLILNSYEQYF
CDR3 DNA: TGTGCCAGCAGCTTAATACTGAACTCCTACGAGCAGTACTTC

clone size: .
D gene: .
V gene: TRBV3-1/TRBV3-2
J gene: TRBJ2-7
CDR3 protein: CASSQEQPMQTYEQYF
CDR3 DNA: TGTGCCAGCAGCCAAGAACAGCCCATGCAAACCTACGAGCAGTACTTC

clone size: .
D gene: .
V gene: TRBV5-1
J gene: TRBJ1-1
CDR3 protein: CASSQTGGLGTEAFF
CDR3 DNA: TGCGCCAGCAGCCAGACCGGGGGGCTAGGCACTGAAGCTTTCTTT

clone size: .
D gene: TRBD2
V gene: TRBV5-1
J gene: TRBJ2-1
CDR3 protein: CASSLALAGTNEQFF
CDR3 DNA: TGCGCCAGCAGCTTGGCCTTAGCGGGGACCAATGAGCAGTTCTTC

clone size: .
D gene: TRBD1
V gene: TRBV3-1/TRBV3-2
J gene: TRBJ1-2
CDR3 protein: CASSPDRDYYGYTF
CDR3 DNA: TGTGCCAGCAGCCCGGACAGGGATTACTATGGCTACACCTTC

clone size: .
D gene: .
V gene: TRBV6-5
J gene: TRBJ2-6
CDR3 protein: CASSRYRDGANVLTF
CDR3 DNA: TGTGCCAGCAGTCGCTACAGGGACGGGGCCAACGTCCTGACTTTC